Listed below are T cell receptor beta chains from one sample, sequenced in a study of blood T cell repertoires in COVID-19. The repertoire was sequenced with immunoSEQ multiplex PCR; TCRdb's copy has only in-frame clones and lacks some. The data show fewer than 250,000 clones, 80% seen once. Sequencing was carried out using PBMCs or T cells enriched from blood (not recorded which). The receptors were gathered from a woman between 40 and 50 years old with acute COVID-19. Both conserved end residues are part of each CDR3. The order of the fields is D gene, clone size, J gene, V gene, CDR3 DNA, CDR3 protein. D genes are given only for firm matches. For some rows the clone size is stated as once, few or many, or as a class when expanded; others skip it.

D: TRBD1; size: many; J: TRBJ1-2; V: TRBV2; DNA: TGTGCCAGCTTATGGGACAGGATGAACTATGGCTACACCTTC; CDR3: CASLWDRMNYGYTF
D: TRBD2; size: -; J: TRBJ2-2; V: TRBV19; DNA: TGTGCCAGTAGTATTCTAGCGGGGGGGCGAAACACCGGGGAGCTGTTTTTT; CDR3: CASSILAGGRNTGELFF
D: -; size: -; J: TRBJ1-6; V: TRBV10-2; DNA: TGCGCCAGCAGGGACCGGGATATTAATTCACCCCTCCACTTT; CDR3: CASRDRDINSPLHF
D: TRBD2; size: -; J: TRBJ2-5; V: TRBV29-1; DNA: TGCAGCGTCCTCTGGGGGGGTGAGACCCAGTACTTC; CDR3: CSVLWGGETQYF
D: -; size: -; J: TRBJ1-1; V: TRBV12-3/TRBV12-4; DNA: TGTGCCAGCAGACAGGGGAACACTGAAGCTTTCTTT; CDR3: CASRQGNTEAFF
D: TRBD1; size: few; J: TRBJ1-3; V: TRBV5-4; DNA: TGTGCCAGCAGCGACAGGGTTGGAAACACCATATATTTT; CDR3: CASSDRVGNTIYF
D: -; size: -; J: TRBJ1-1; V: TRBV12-3/TRBV12-4; DNA: TGTGCCAGCAGTTTAGTCAGGGTTGAAGCTTTCTTT; CDR3: CASSLVRVEAFF
D: -; size: -; J: TRBJ1-3; V: TRBV13; DNA: TGTGCCAGCAGCTTAGGTGGGCAGCCTGGAAACACCATATATTTT; CDR3: CASSLGGQPGNTIYF
D: TRBD2; size: -; J: TRBJ2-1; V: TRBV19; DNA: TGTGCCAGTAGTCCGACTAGCGTGACGAATGAGCAGTTCTTC; CDR3: CASSPTSVTNEQFF
D: TRBD1; size: -; J: TRBJ1-3; V: TRBV2; DNA: TGTGCCAGCAGCTATGGTCGACAGGGGAAATCTGGAAACACCATATATTTT; CDR3: CASSYGRQGKSGNTIYF
D: -; size: -; J: TRBJ1-5; V: TRBV9; DNA: TGTGCCAGCAGCGTAGGGCATAGCAATCAGCCCCAGCATTTT; CDR3: CASSVGHSNQPQHF
D: TRBD2; size: -; J: TRBJ2-2; V: TRBV5-5; DNA: TGTGCCAGCAGCTCAGCGGGGGAGAGCACCGGGGAGCTGTTTTTT; CDR3: CASSSAGESTGELFF
D: TRBD2; size: -; J: TRBJ2-1; V: TRBV5-6; DNA: TGTGCCAGCAGCCCTTGGGGACTAGCGGGAGGAGATGTCTACAATGAGCAGTTCTTC; CDR3: CASSPWGLAGGDVYNEQFF
D: -; size: -; J: TRBJ2-2; V: TRBV12-3/TRBV12-4; DNA: TGTGCCAGCAGTTCGGGTACCACCGGGGAGCTGTTTTTT; CDR3: CASSSGTTGELFF
D: -; size: -; J: TRBJ1-3; V: TRBV5-5; DNA: TGTGCCAGCGACAGATACAGCTCTGGAAACACCATATATTTT; CDR3: CASDRYSSGNTIYF
D: TRBD1; size: few; J: TRBJ2-2; V: TRBV11-3; DNA: TGTGCCAGCAGCTTAGGCACAGGGGTGGGCGGGGAGCTGTTTTTT; CDR3: CASSLGTGVGGELFF
D: -; size: -; J: TRBJ1-6; V: TRBV19; DNA: TGTGCCAGTAGTATTGAGGGCGGTAATTCACCCCTCCACTTT; CDR3: CASSIEGGNSPLHF
D: -; size: -; J: TRBJ1-4; V: TRBV28; DNA: TGTGCCAGGAGGACAGCCAGGGTTGGCGAAAAACTGTTTTTT; CDR3: CARRTARVGEKLFF
D: -; size: -; J: TRBJ1-1; V: TRBV2; DNA: TGTGCCAGCAGGGCGGGGTCAGAAGCTTTCTTT; CDR3: CASRAGSEAFF
D: -; size: -; J: TRBJ2-7; V: TRBV9; DNA: TGTGCCAGCAGCGCGGAACTAGTACCCTACGAGCAGTACTTC; CDR3: CASSAELVPYEQYF
D: -; size: few; J: TRBJ1-1; V: TRBV2; DNA: TGTGCCATAACCTGGACAAAAAAGAACACTGAAGCTTTCTTT; CDR3: CAITWTKKNTEAFF
D: -; size: -; J: TRBJ1-4; V: TRBV4-2; DNA: TGTGCCAGCAGCCAAGAGGCGGCAACTAATGAAAAACTGTTTTTT; CDR3: CASSQEAATNEKLFF
D: TRBD1; size: -; J: TRBJ1-3; V: TRBV9; DNA: TGTGCCAGCAGCGCGGGACAGACCGTGAACACCATATATTTT; CDR3: CASSAGQTVNTIYF
D: TRBD1; size: -; J: TRBJ1-1; V: TRBV7-9; DNA: TGTGCCAGCAGCCCTTTGGGACAGGGGGCGGCTGAAGCTTTCTTT; CDR3: CASSPLGQGAAEAFF
D: TRBD1; size: few; J: TRBJ2-7; V: TRBV30; DNA: TGTGCCTGGAGCCCAGGACAGGGGGAAATGGGGGAGCAGTACTTC; CDR3: CAWSPGQGEMGEQYF
D: TRBD2; size: -; J: TRBJ2-1; V: TRBV29-1; DNA: TGCAGCGTTCTTAGCGGGATTAATGAGCAGTTCTTC; CDR3: CSVLSGINEQFF
D: -; size: -; J: TRBJ2-1; V: TRBV7-3; DNA: TGTGCCAGCAGCTTAAGTGGGGCAGGGGTCTACAATGAGCAGTTCTTC; CDR3: CASSLSGAGVYNEQFF
D: TRBD2; size: -; J: TRBJ2-7; V: TRBV7-9; DNA: TGTGCCACCGAACTAGCGGCCTCCTACGAGCAGTACTTC; CDR3: CATELAASYEQYF
D: -; size: -; J: TRBJ2-3; V: TRBV5-1; DNA: TGCGCCAGCGGATCAGCCGGGACAGAGTTTCTGGGAGGTACGCAGTATTTT; CDR3: CASGSAGTEFLGGTQYF
D: -; size: -; J: TRBJ1-6; V: TRBV28; DNA: TGTGCCAGCAGGCCCATCCCCGGGGGGCGTAATTCACCCCTCCACTTT; CDR3: CASRPIPGGRNSPLHF
D: -; size: -; J: TRBJ1-2; V: TRBV5-5; DNA: TGTGCCAGCAGGGGGCGGGGTACCGACTATGGCTACACCTTC; CDR3: CASRGRGTDYGYTF
D: -; size: -; J: TRBJ2-2; V: TRBV10-3; DNA: TGTGCCATTGGCCACCCGAACACCGGGGAGCTGTTTTTT; CDR3: CAIGHPNTGELFF
D: -; size: -; J: TRBJ2-7; V: TRBV7-2; DNA: TGTGCCAGCAGCTTGGGTCCAGCGTGGGAGCAGTACTTC; CDR3: CASSLGPAWEQYF
D: -; size: few; J: TRBJ1-1; V: TRBV12-3/TRBV12-4; DNA: TGTGCCAGCAGTTTTACAGGGCTTACTGAAGCTTTCTTT; CDR3: CASSFTGLTEAFF
D: TRBD1; size: -; J: TRBJ1-5; V: TRBV30; DNA: TGTGCCTGGAGACAGGGGGTGAATCAGCCCCAGCATTTT; CDR3: CAWRQGVNQPQHF
D: TRBD1; size: -; J: TRBJ1-1; V: TRBV15; DNA: TGTGCCACCAGCAGGTCCCTCAGGCGGACAGGGAACACTGAAGCTTTCTTT; CDR3: CATSRSLRRTGNTEAFF
D: -; size: -; J: TRBJ2-5; V: TRBV3-1/TRBV3-2; DNA: TGTGCCAGCAGCCAAGATCGAAATAGCCAGTACTTC; CDR3: CASSQDRNSQYF
D: -; size: few; J: TRBJ1-2; V: TRBV2; DNA: TGTGCCAGCAGTGAGTCAGGGCTCCTTCGCTACACCTTC; CDR3: CASSESGLLRYTF
D: TRBD1; size: -; J: TRBJ1-4; V: TRBV28; DNA: TGTGCCAGCAGGAATAACAGGGGTAGGAGTGAAAAACTGTTTTTT; CDR3: CASRNNRGRSEKLFF
D: -; size: -; J: TRBJ2-5; V: TRBV21-1; DNA: TGTGCCAGCAGCAGAAACCCAAGCACAGGGGCAAGGGGGAAAGAGACCCAGTACTTC; CDR3: CASSRNPSTGARGKETQYF
D: -; size: once; J: TRBJ2-7; V: TRBV6-5; DNA: TGTGCCAGCAGTTACTCGATAGAGCGGCCCTACGAGCAGTACTTC; CDR3: CASSYSIERPYEQYF
D: TRBD2; size: few; J: TRBJ2-5; V: TRBV10-3; DNA: TGTGCCATCAGTGAGTCTGGTAGCGGGGTAGTGGAGACCCAGTACTTC; CDR3: CAISESGSGVVETQYF
D: TRBD2; size: -; J: TRBJ2-7; V: TRBV7-2; DNA: TGTGCCAGCAGCACCAGGACTAGCGGGAGTGTCACCTACGAGCAGTACTTC; CDR3: CASSTRTSGSVTYEQYF
D: TRBD2; size: -; J: TRBJ2-1; V: TRBV15; DNA: TGTGCCACCAGCAGAGTTCGGGGGAGGGCCAACGAGCAGTTCTTC; CDR3: CATSRVRGRANEQFF
D: TRBD2; size: -; J: TRBJ2-2; V: TRBV30; DNA: TGTGCCTGGAGCTCTGTGGGAGGGGCCGGGGAGCTGTTTTTT; CDR3: CAWSSVGGAGELFF
D: TRBD2; size: -; J: TRBJ2-7; V: TRBV27; DNA: TGTGCCAGCAGCCGCCGACTAGCGTGGTCCTACGAGCAGTACTTC; CDR3: CASSRRLAWSYEQYF